This T cell receptor (beta chain) was sequenced for a study of regulatory T cells. The germline CDR1 and CDR2 sequences are WSHSY and SAAADI. This CDR3 comprises 18 residues. With 3 bases removed from V and 8 bases from J, the gap between germline ends came to 28 bases. Primers: 52 TRBV forward and 13 TRBJ reverse. Produced via immunoSEQ multiplex PCR; TCRdb's table is partial and in-frame only. The top ten clones hold around 3.3% of a sample with about 20,000 clones, approximately 93% of them seen once. The rearrangement links TRBV10-2 to TRBJ1-2; D unresolved. The sequencing sample was made of CD8+ T cells sorted from blood. The clonotype comes from a child younger than 10 with CD3G deficiency. The chain's CDR3 is CASSDDPMARLPGGGYTF. CDR3 DNA sequence: TGCGCCAGCAGTGACGACCCGATGGCCAGGCTCCCTGGAGGGGGCTACACCTTC.